This T cell receptor (beta chain) is drawn from a study of blood T cells in healthy people across ages (dated by TCRdb to 2015 to 2017). Background on the whole study: In model experiments, roughly one uniquely barcoded TCR beta cDNA molecule per two T cells was captured by template switching. Using deep sequencing normalized with unique cDNA molecular identifiers, the study measured how TCR beta repertoire diversity changes with age. Donors were grouped into four age groups: young (average approximately 16 years), middle-aged (about 40), aged (over 55) and long-lived (approximately 78). To avoid experimental bias, donors of different ages were randomly spread across the sequencing lanes. Two additional independent replicas of 1 million unique cDNA reads from the same blood draw were analyzed for two donors (one aged 18 to 30 and one aged 80 or older).

Systemically healthy Caucasian individuals from Russia, 35 to 40 in total and aged roughly 6 to 90 years, were included as donors. Each donor gave around 9.9 milliliters of peripheral blood, collected into EDTA-treated Vacutainer tubes. Ficoll-Paque density-gradient centrifugation was used to isolate PBMCs, with at least 6 million per sample. Trizol reagent was used to extract total RNA from PBMCs, with at least 5.5 micrograms per sample. Naive CD45RAhigh/CD27high T cell percentages were measured by flow cytometry on a PBMC aliquot from every donor. Including the terminal cysteine and phenylalanine, the CDR3 comprises 16 residues. Solely the CDR3 DNA is kept, with 48 bases framed from the first base. V loses 3 bases, J loses 1 base, and the germline ends lie 12 bases apart. CDR1 and CDR2 were assigned from the germline V gene as SGHTA and FQGNSA. What the authors observed across the whole study: Compared with the aged group, the long-lived group had more naive CD4+ T cells, fewer expanded clones and increased TCR diversity, a pattern suggesting age selection. Observed TCR beta diversity per million T cells fell roughly linearly with age, and a significant reduction was already apparent by age about 36. Estimates of total diversity based on one million sequenced T cells were regarded as lower bounds and as underestimates. Because donor CMV infection status was unknown, age-related changes in expanded clonotypes were potentially confounded. The percentage of naive T cells measured by flow cytometry correlated strongly with observed TCR beta diversity. Bulk unsorted PBMC profiling prevented conclusive comparison of naive and antigen-experienced compartments.

In this sample, this clonotype turned up many times. Its cognate antigen has yet to be identified. Within one base of it there is no much larger clone, and no base qualities were kept. Libraries came from 5' RACE. Sequencing instrument: Illumina HiSeq 2500. A second PCR of roughly 7 to 11 cycles was run with a J-beta primer mix and a sample-barcoded 5' primer. A template-switch 5' adaptor carrying 12 random nucleotides introduced a unique molecular identifier onto each TCR beta cDNA molecule. At least 2.5 million CDR3-containing paired-end reads were obtained from each sample. All of the RNA was converted into first-strand cDNA using the Mint cDNA synthesis kit, with a TRBC-specific oligonucleotide serving as the primer. After uracil-DNA glycosylase treatment, a first 18-cycle PCR used universal primers M1SS and BC2_uni_R on all cDNA. In the original analysis: For normalization, 1 million high-quality reads, each with a distinct molecular identifier, were randomly selected from each sample. Instead of being binned into consensus sequences, reads with shared molecular identifiers were discarded. MiTCR, set to a Q25 quality threshold and the strictest error-elimination algorithm, was used for CDR3 identification, clonotype clustering and error correction. Lower-bound total TCR beta diversity was estimated with a nonparametric unseen species model using Euler transformation. TCRdb reran the public reads through fastp at Q25 and MiXCR, keeping productive beta chains. Rows matching on CDR3 protein sequence are summarized as one entry with the most common DNA and genes. It is TCRdb's table, rather than the study itself, that gives the V and J calls and clone size. The sample table holds 540,000 or so distinct CDR3 sequences, of which 25% to 30% were seen once. The ten most abundant clones make up roughly 18% of the sample.

Sample: blood. The clonotype was recovered from a woman aged 70-85 years in good health. The rearranged segments are TRBV7-2 and TRBJ1-4; possibly the D gene is TRBD1, per 5 matching bases. CDR3 sequence: CASSLGDALTNEKLFF. The DNA reads as follows: TGTGCCAGCAGCTTGGGGGACGCCTTAACTAATGAAAAACTGTTTTTT.